These T cell receptor beta chains were read from a single sample in a study of blood T cell repertoires in COVID-19. Generated by immunoSEQ multiplex PCR, the TCRdb table keeps only in-frame clones and is missing some. This table holds under 200,000 clones, approximately 88% found once. The sequenced sample consisted of peripheral blood. The receptor source for this set is a woman aged 55-70 years with acute or convalescent COVID-19. Each CDR3 is given without its conserved first and last residue. D genes are given only for firm matches.

J	V	D	CDR3
TRBJ2-2	TRBV24-1	NA	ATSSAGANTGELF
TRBJ2-3	TRBV5-6	TRBD2	ASSGRAGSGRADTQY
TRBJ1-3	TRBV4-3	NA	ASSPYTPLTGYSGNTIY
TRBJ2-7	TRBV11-3	NA	ASSLAGNEQY
TRBJ2-3	TRBV5-1	TRBD2	ASSFGGGSDTQY
TRBJ2-5	TRBV28	TRBD1	ASTGAKETQY
TRBJ2-7	TRBV6-5	NA	ASSPDRRYEQY
TRBJ1-5	TRBV19	NA	ASTPWRNSNQPQH
TRBJ2-2	TRBV28	NA	ASSATGELF
TRBJ1-4	TRBV7-2	TRBD1	ASSLDRGGEKLF
TRBJ1-2	TRBV5-1	TRBD1	ASSSQGANGGYT
TRBJ2-5	TRBV13	NA	ASSSRQQETQY
TRBJ1-6	TRBV9	NA	ASSVRGSSYNSPLH
TRBJ1-1	TRBV5-1	NA	ASSLVAGTEAF
TRBJ1-2	TRBV3-1/TRBV3-2	NA	ASSQDPRGLGGYT
TRBJ1-2	TRBV2	NA	ASRPGETNYGYT
TRBJ1-1	TRBV12-3/TRBV12-4	NA	ASSPREGAEAF
TRBJ2-3	TRBV5-4	TRBD2	ASSVPGLAASTDTQY
TRBJ1-1	TRBV29-1	TRBD1	SGGRQGGTEAF
TRBJ2-7	TRBV7-8	NA	ASSLDRISYEQY
TRBJ1-3	TRBV7-9	NA	ASSPGAFSGNTIY
TRBJ2-2	TRBV6-4	TRBD2	ASRAGGASTGELF
TRBJ2-7	TRBV5-6	TRBD1	ASSLTTGGAYEQY
TRBJ1-6	TRBV7-2	TRBD1	ASSPGQGFSPLH
TRBJ2-5	TRBV10-1	TRBD1	ASSMGQVAVMQETQY
TRBJ2-7	TRBV3-1/TRBV3-2	NA	ASSQDIMPGHEQY
TRBJ2-5	TRBV10-2	TRBD2	ASSVRGGAGETQY
TRBJ1-2	TRBV6-5	NA	ATQERGNYGYT
TRBJ1-3	TRBV28	NA	ASETWGAGNTIY